This is a list of T cell receptor beta chains from one sample in a study of blood T cell repertoires in COVID-19. Some clones are missing from TCRdb's copy, which holds only in-frame ones; the method was immunoSEQ multiplex PCR. The sample includes approximately 100,000 clones, roughly 86% of them seen just once. What was sequenced was peripheral blood. The receptors derive from a woman aged 25-40 years with acute or convalescent COVID-19. Each CDR3 is given with its conserved first and last residue. Fields, in order: V gene, D gene, clone size, J gene, CDR3 DNA, CDR3 protein. D genes are given only for firm matches. Clone size, where shown, is once, few, many, or a class for clones that have expanded.

V gene: TRBV29-1; D gene: .; clone size: few; J gene: TRBJ2-7; CDR3 DNA: TGCAGCGTTGATCGGGCAGGGGAACCCTACGAGCAGTACTTC; CDR3 protein: CSVDRAGEPYEQYF
V gene: TRBV18; D gene: TRBD1; clone size: .; J gene: TRBJ1-4; CDR3 DNA: TGTGCCAGCTCCGTCAGACAGGGGGGAAGTGAAAAACTGTTTTTT; CDR3 protein: CASSVRQGGSEKLFF
V gene: TRBV24-1; D gene: .; clone size: .; J gene: TRBJ2-6; CDR3 DNA: TGTGCCACCAGTGATTACAGGGCTGGGGCCAACGTCCTGACTTTC; CDR3 protein: CATSDYRAGANVLTF
V gene: TRBV2; D gene: .; clone size: .; J gene: TRBJ1-1; CDR3 DNA: TGTGCCAGCAGCACCTTCGACACATTAAAGTCTGAAGCTTTCTTT; CDR3 protein: CASSTFDTLKSEAFF
V gene: TRBV10-3; D gene: TRBD1; clone size: .; J gene: TRBJ1-2; CDR3 DNA: TGTGCCATCAGTGATCCGGGACAGGGGGACTATGGCTACACCTTC; CDR3 protein: CAISDPGQGDYGYTF
V gene: TRBV28; D gene: TRBD1; clone size: .; J gene: TRBJ2-1; CDR3 DNA: TGTGCCAGCAGTGAAACAGGGGTTGGGGACAATGAGCAGTTCTTC; CDR3 protein: CASSETGVGDNEQFF
V gene: TRBV14; D gene: .; clone size: once; J gene: TRBJ2-1; CDR3 DNA: TGTGCCAGCAGCCAAGTGGACTCCTTAGTGAATGAGCAGTTCTTC; CDR3 protein: CASSQVDSLVNEQFF
V gene: TRBV20-1; D gene: TRBD1; clone size: .; J gene: TRBJ1-5; CDR3 DNA: TGCAGTGCTAGTGGGGGACAGGGGAGTCAGCCCCAGCATTTT; CDR3 protein: CSASGGQGSQPQHF
V gene: TRBV7-3; D gene: TRBD2; clone size: few; J gene: TRBJ2-1; CDR3 DNA: TGTGCCAGCAGCCTAGTAAGGAGTAGCGGGGTCTCCTACAATGAGCAGTTCTTC; CDR3 protein: CASSLVRSSGVSYNEQFF
V gene: TRBV6-5; D gene: .; clone size: .; J gene: TRBJ2-2; CDR3 DNA: TGTGCCAGCAGTCCCTTGGAAGCCGGGGAGCTGTTTTTT; CDR3 protein: CASSPLEAGELFF
V gene: TRBV15; D gene: TRBD1; clone size: .; J gene: TRBJ1-6; CDR3 DNA: TGTGCCACCAGCGGGACAGAAAATTCACCCCTCCACTTT; CDR3 protein: CATSGTENSPLHF
V gene: TRBV30; D gene: .; clone size: .; J gene: TRBJ1-1; CDR3 DNA: TGTGCCTTAGCATCGGGACAGAACACTGAAGCTTTCTTT; CDR3 protein: CALASGQNTEAFF
V gene: TRBV7-9; D gene: .; clone size: .; J gene: TRBJ2-1; CDR3 DNA: TGTGCCAGCAGTTGGGGCAGGGTGAATGAGCAGTTCTTC; CDR3 protein: CASSWGRVNEQFF
V gene: TRBV7-8; D gene: TRBD2; clone size: .; J gene: TRBJ2-7; CDR3 DNA: TGTGCCAGCAGCCCTCCGGGGGGCTACGAGCAGTACTTC; CDR3 protein: CASSPPGGYEQYF
V gene: TRBV5-4; D gene: .; clone size: .; J gene: TRBJ2-7; CDR3 DNA: TGTGCCAGCAGCCCTGGAGAGGGGAGGACCTACGAGCAGTACTTC; CDR3 protein: CASSPGEGRTYEQYF
V gene: TRBV28; D gene: .; clone size: .; J gene: TRBJ1-1; CDR3 DNA: TGTGCCAGCAGTCTGCTGCGGGGGAGCACTGAAGCTTTCTTT; CDR3 protein: CASSLLRGSTEAFF
V gene: TRBV6-6; D gene: .; clone size: once; J gene: TRBJ1-1; CDR3 DNA: TGTGCCAGCACCACCCCAGGACAGAAAACTGAAGCTTTCTTT; CDR3 protein: CASTTPGQKTEAFF
V gene: TRBV5-6; D gene: TRBD1; clone size: .; J gene: TRBJ1-1; CDR3 DNA: TGTGCCAGCAGCTTGGCCGAACGACAGGGGCACACTGAAGCTTTCTTT; CDR3 protein: CASSLAERQGHTEAFF
V gene: TRBV30; D gene: .; clone size: .; J gene: TRBJ1-1; CDR3 DNA: TGTGCCTGGAGTGCTTTGTTTAGGGGCACTGAAGCTTTCTTT; CDR3 protein: CAWSALFRGTEAFF
V gene: TRBV29-1; D gene: .; clone size: .; J gene: TRBJ2-7; CDR3 DNA: TGCAGCGTGCCCGTCCCCTCCGGGCAGTACTTC; CDR3 protein: CSVPVPSGQYF
V gene: TRBV6-5; D gene: TRBD1; clone size: .; J gene: TRBJ2-1; CDR3 DNA: TGTGCCAGCAGCCAGGACAGGGGGCCCTACAATGAGCAGTTCTTC; CDR3 protein: CASSQDRGPYNEQFF
V gene: TRBV11-2; D gene: TRBD1; clone size: .; J gene: TRBJ1-1; CDR3 DNA: TGTGCCAGCAGCTTAGGTAGACAGGGACCGAACACTGAAGCTTTCTTT; CDR3 protein: CASSLGRQGPNTEAFF
V gene: TRBV28; D gene: TRBD1; clone size: .; J gene: TRBJ2-2; CDR3 DNA: TGTGCCACCCCGCGAAGACAGGGTACCATATCCGGGGAGCTGTTTTTT; CDR3 protein: CATPRRQGTISGELFF
V gene: TRBV5-1; D gene: TRBD1; clone size: .; J gene: TRBJ2-7; CDR3 DNA: TGCGCCAGCAGCTTGGGGGGACAGGGCCCCTACGAGCAGTACTTC; CDR3 protein: CASSLGGQGPYEQYF
V gene: TRBV30; D gene: .; clone size: .; J gene: TRBJ1-2; CDR3 DNA: TGTGCCTGGAATATCCTGACTAACGGGGGCTACACCTTC; CDR3 protein: CAWNILTNGGYTF
V gene: TRBV27; D gene: TRBD1; clone size: .; J gene: TRBJ1-1; CDR3 DNA: TGTGCCAGCAAAGGGACAGAACTTGAAGCTTTCTTT; CDR3 protein: CASKGTELEAFF
V gene: TRBV27; D gene: .; clone size: .; J gene: TRBJ2-7; CDR3 DNA: TGTGCCAGCAGTTTGGCCGGGGGACTCGACTACGAGCAGTACTTC; CDR3 protein: CASSLAGGLDYEQYF
V gene: TRBV28; D gene: TRBD1; clone size: once; J gene: TRBJ1-5; CDR3 DNA: TGTGCCAGCAGTGGGTGGACAGGGTTGAGCAATCAGCCCCAGCATTTT; CDR3 protein: CASSGWTGLSNQPQHF
V gene: TRBV29-1; D gene: TRBD1; clone size: .; J gene: TRBJ2-4; CDR3 DNA: TGCAGCGTTCGAGCACAGGGGGCTGACGGCATTCAGTACTTC; CDR3 protein: CSVRAQGADGIQYF
V gene: TRBV4-1; D gene: TRBD2; clone size: .; J gene: TRBJ2-1; CDR3 DNA: TGCGCCAGCAGCCGCCAGGGAGGGACTGGATCCTACAATGAGCAGTTCTTC; CDR3 protein: CASSRQGGTGSYNEQFF
V gene: TRBV4-1; D gene: .; clone size: .; J gene: TRBJ1-5; CDR3 DNA: TGCGCCAGCAGCCAAGAATCCCGTCAGCCCCAGCATTTT; CDR3 protein: CASSQESRQPQHF
V gene: TRBV5-1; D gene: .; clone size: once; J gene: TRBJ1-1; CDR3 DNA: TGCGCCAGCAGCTTGGGAGGGTTCACTGAAGCTTTCTTT; CDR3 protein: CASSLGGFTEAFF
V gene: TRBV7-6; D gene: TRBD1; clone size: .; J gene: TRBJ2-1; CDR3 DNA: TGTGCCAGCAGCTTAGACAGGGGGAATTACAATGAGCAGTTCTTC; CDR3 protein: CASSLDRGNYNEQFF
V gene: TRBV28; D gene: .; clone size: .; J gene: TRBJ1-5; CDR3 DNA: TGTGCCAGCACCCTATGGGTAAGAGGTCAGCCCCAGCATTTT; CDR3 protein: CASTLWVRGQPQHF
V gene: TRBV6-5; D gene: TRBD1; clone size: .; J gene: TRBJ1-1; CDR3 DNA: TGTGCCAGCAGTCCCGGGACAGGGGTGAGCGCTGAAGCTTTCTTT; CDR3 protein: CASSPGTGVSAEAFF
V gene: TRBV12-3/TRBV12-4; D gene: TRBD2; clone size: .; J gene: TRBJ2-3; CDR3 DNA: TGTGCCAGCACCCCCCCCGGGAGGGGTACGCAGTATTTT; CDR3 protein: CASTPPGRGTQYF
V gene: TRBV4-2; D gene: TRBD2; clone size: .; J gene: TRBJ2-1; CDR3 DNA: TGTGCCAGCAGCCTGAGACTAGCGGTCTCCCCTTCCTACAATGAGCAGTTCTTC; CDR3 protein: CASSLRLAVSPSYNEQFF